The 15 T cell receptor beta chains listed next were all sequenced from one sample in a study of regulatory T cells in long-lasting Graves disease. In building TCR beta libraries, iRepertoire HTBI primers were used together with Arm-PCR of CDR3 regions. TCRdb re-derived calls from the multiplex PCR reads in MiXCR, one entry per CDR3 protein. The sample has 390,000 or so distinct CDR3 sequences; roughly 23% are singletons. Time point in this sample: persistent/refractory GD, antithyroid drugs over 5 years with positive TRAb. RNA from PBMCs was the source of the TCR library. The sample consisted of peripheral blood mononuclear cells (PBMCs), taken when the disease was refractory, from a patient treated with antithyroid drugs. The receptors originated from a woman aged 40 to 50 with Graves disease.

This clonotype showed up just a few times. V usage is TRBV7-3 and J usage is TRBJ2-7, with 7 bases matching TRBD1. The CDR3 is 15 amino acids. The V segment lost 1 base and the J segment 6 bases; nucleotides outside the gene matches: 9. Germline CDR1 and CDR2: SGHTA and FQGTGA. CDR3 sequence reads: CASSLSGRGRGEQYF. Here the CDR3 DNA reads TGTGCCAGCAGCTTAAGCGGCAGGGGGAGAGGCGAGCAGTACTTC.

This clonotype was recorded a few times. CDR3 amino acids: CASSLQQVNEKLFF. The CDR3 nucleotides read TGTGCCAGCAGCCTCCAACAGGTTAATGAAAAACTGTTTTTT. This chain uses TRBV28 with TRBJ1-4; D perhaps matches TRBD1 (5 bases). V was pared by 6 bases and J by 4 bases, with 12 bases between. The CDR3 contains 14 residues. Germline V gene data show CDR1 as MDHEN and CDR2 as SYDVKM.

The CDR3 DNA follows: TGTGCCAGCAGCCCCCGGCGAGCTCTAAACACCCAAGAGACCCAGTACTTC. It specifies CASSPRRALNTQETQYF. The chain couples TRBV9 to TRBJ2-5; no clear D gene. The CDR3 length is 17 residues. The germline V gene has CDR1 SGDLS and CDR2 YYNGEE. The V and J ends lost 4 bases and 1 base respectively, with 20 bases between them. The whole variable domain, filled in from reference TRBV9 and TRBJ2-5, reads DSGVTQTPKHLITATGQRVTLRCSPRSGDLSVYWYQQSLDQGLQFLIQYYNGEERAKGNILERFSAQQFPDLHSELNLSSLELGDSALYFCASSPRRALNTQETQYFGPGTRLLVL.

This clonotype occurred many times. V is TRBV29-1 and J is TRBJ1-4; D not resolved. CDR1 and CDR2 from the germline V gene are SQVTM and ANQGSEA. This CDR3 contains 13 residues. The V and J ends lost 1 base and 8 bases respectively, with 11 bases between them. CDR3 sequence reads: CSVEGTQPEKLFF. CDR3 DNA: TGCAGCGTTGAAGGGACGCAACCCGAAAAACTGTTTTTT.

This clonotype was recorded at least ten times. The DNA for the CDR3 is TGTGCCAGCAGTCACACAGCTGTTAATGAAAAACTGTTTTTT. Its translation: CASSHTAVNEKLFF. This chain uses TRBV12-3 or TRBV12-4 with TRBJ1-4, with unresolved D. This CDR3 has 14 residues. The V end was cut by 5 bases, the J end by 4 bases, with 11 bases between.

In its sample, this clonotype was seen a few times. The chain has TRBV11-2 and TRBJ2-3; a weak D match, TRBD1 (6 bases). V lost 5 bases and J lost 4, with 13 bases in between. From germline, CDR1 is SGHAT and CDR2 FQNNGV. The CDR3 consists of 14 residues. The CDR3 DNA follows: TGTGCCAGCAGCCACCCGCAGGGGCCAGATACGCAGTATTTT. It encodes CASSHPQGPDTQYF.

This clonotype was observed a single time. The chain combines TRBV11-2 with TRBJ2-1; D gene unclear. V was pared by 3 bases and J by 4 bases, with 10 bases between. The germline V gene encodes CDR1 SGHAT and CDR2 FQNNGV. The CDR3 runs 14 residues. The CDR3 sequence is CASSFSPLYNEQFF. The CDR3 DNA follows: TGTGCCAGCAGCTTCAGTCCATTATACAATGAGCAGTTCTTC.

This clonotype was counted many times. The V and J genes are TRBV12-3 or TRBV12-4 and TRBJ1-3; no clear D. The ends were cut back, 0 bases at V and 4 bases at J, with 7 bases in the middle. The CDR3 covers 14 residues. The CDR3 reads CASSLAGKGNTIYF. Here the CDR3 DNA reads TGTGCCAGCAGTTTAGCAGGGAAGGGAAACACCATATATTTT.

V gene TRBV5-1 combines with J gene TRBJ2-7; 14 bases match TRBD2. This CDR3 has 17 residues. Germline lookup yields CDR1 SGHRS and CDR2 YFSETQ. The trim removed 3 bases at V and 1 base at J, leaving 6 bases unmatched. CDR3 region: CASSWGLAGVFSYEQYF. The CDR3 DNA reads TGCGCCAGCAGCTGGGGACTAGCGGGAGTTTTTTCCTACGAGCAGTACTTC.

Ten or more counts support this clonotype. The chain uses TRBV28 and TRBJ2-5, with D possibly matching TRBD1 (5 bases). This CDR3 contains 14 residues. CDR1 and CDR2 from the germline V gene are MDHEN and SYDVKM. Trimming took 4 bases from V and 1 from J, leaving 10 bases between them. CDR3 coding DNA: TGTGCCAGCAGTTACGGGCAGGGCCAAGAGACCCAGTACTTC. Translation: CASSYGQGQETQYF.

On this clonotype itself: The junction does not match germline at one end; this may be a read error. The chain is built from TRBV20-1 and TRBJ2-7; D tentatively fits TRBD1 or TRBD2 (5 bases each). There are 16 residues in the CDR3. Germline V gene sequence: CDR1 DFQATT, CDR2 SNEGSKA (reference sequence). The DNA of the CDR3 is TGCGGTGCTAGAGAGGGGATTTTGAGGGAGAGCTACGAGCAGTACTTC. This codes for CGAREGILRESYEQYF.

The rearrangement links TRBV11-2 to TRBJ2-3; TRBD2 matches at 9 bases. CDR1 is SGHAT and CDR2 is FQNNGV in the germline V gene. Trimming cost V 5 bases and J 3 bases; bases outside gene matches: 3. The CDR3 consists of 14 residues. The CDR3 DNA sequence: TGTGCCAGCAGCGCCGGACTAGCGACAGATACGCAGTATTTT. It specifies CASSAGLATDTQYF.

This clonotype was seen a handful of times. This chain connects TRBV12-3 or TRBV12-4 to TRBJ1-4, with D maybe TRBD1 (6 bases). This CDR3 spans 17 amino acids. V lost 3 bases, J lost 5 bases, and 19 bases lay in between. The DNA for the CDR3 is TGTGCCAGCAGTTTTGGGTTCAGGGGATTAATGAATGAAAAACTGTTTTTT. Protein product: CASSFGFRGLMNEKLFF.

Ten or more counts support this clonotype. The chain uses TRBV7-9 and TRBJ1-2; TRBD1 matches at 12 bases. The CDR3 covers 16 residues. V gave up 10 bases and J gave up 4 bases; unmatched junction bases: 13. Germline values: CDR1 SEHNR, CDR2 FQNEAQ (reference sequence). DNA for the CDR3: TGTGCCATCCGAGGGGACAGGGGGCTTCGGAGCTATGGCTACACCTTC. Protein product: CAIRGDRGLRSYGYTF.

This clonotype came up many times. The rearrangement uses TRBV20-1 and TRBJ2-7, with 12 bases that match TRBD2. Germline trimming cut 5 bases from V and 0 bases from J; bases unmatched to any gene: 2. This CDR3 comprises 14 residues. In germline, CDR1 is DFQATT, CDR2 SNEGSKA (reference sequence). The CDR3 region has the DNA TGCAGTGCTCAGGGACTAGCGGGCTCCTACGAGCAGTACTTC. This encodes CSAQGLAGSYEQYF.